The T cell receptor (beta chain) described here comes from a study of CD8 T cells in Susac syndrome. Study in general: Active disease was present in six of the sequenced Susac syndrome patients, and remission in under 10. General study points: No clonal expansion appeared among CD4+ T cells in Susac patients.

Reverse transcription of roughly 0.45 to 1 ug RNA was performed with random hexamers. A single record per CDR3 protein comes from TCRdb applying MiXCR to the immunoSEQ multiplex PCR reads. The repertoire holds tens of thousands of distinct CDR3 sequences, with around 93% as singletons. Concerning this clonotype itself: What it binds is not known. One junction end does not reproduce the germline sequence, and a read error may be involved.

The CDR3 extends over 14 amino acids. Germline CDR1 and CDR2: SEHNR and FQNEAQ (reference sequence). Diagnostic criteria for definite or probable disease, in their recently defined form, were met by the patients with Susac syndrome. The TEMRA cells underwent FACS enrichment, while the CD8+ and CD4+ T cells underwent negative isolation. The chain employs TRBV7-9 and TRBJ1-2; D remains unclear. The material sequenced was CD4+ T cells from PBMCs. The receptor's source is a human donor with Susac syndrome. The CDR3 loop reads CASSWTGSSYGHTF. In DNA form, the CDR3 reads TGTGCCAGCAGCTGGACGGGGTCGTCCTATGGCCACACCTTC.